The next 26 T cell receptor beta chains were all read from a single sample in a study of cytomegalovirus exposure and HLA in healthy donors. A multiplex PCR was run with 60 Vbeta primers and 13 Jbeta primers. Method: immunoSEQ multiplex PCR; TCRdb's copy keeps in-frame clones and lacks some. The sample records 110,000 or so clones, 70% to 80% being singletons. The sequenced material came from PBMCs. These receptors all come from a woman aged 40 to 50 in good health and CMV-seropositive.

This chain joins TRBV5-1 and TRBJ2-3, with 8 bases identical to TRBD2. This CDR3 is built from 15 residues. V lost 0 bases and J lost 3; bases outside the gene matches: 3. Germline-derived CDR1 and CDR2 are SGHRS and YFSETQ. The CDR3 bases are TGCGCCAGCAGCTTGGGACTAGCGATGACAGATACGCAGTATTTT. Translation gives CASSLGLAMTDTQYF.

In this sample, this clone turned up a few times. V usage is TRBV5-1 and J usage is TRBJ2-1; the match to TRBD2 covers 13 bases. Germline V gives CDR1 SGHRS, CDR2 YFSETQ. Unmatched junction bases numbered 0, after V lost 2 bases and J lost 4 bases. This CDR3 contains 15 residues. This CDR3 is CASSLLAGGYNEQFF. In nucleotides, the CDR3 is TGCGCCAGCAGCTTACTAGCGGGGGGGTACAATGAGCAGTTCTTC.

The CDR3 spells CSAEYNEQFF. CDR3 bases: TGCAGTGCCGAGTACAATGAGCAGTTCTTC. The chain combines TRBV20-1 with TRBJ2-1, with D uncertain. Germline lookup yields CDR1 DFQATT and CDR2 SNEGSKA (reference sequence). V lost 6 bases and J lost 4, with 4 bases in between. The CDR3 is 10 amino acids.

This chain uses TRBV18 with TRBJ1-1, with TRBD1 matching 7 bases. Losses at the gene ends were 4 bases for V and 5 bases for J; bases not matched to a gene: 7. CDR3 length equals 14 residues. Germline lookup yields CDR1 KGHSH and CDR2 LQKENI. CDR3 sequence: CASSRQGAETEAFF. The DNA for the CDR3 is TGTGCCAGCTCACGACAGGGAGCTGAGACTGAAGCTTTCTTT.

The V gene is TRBV2, the J gene TRBJ2-1; no reliable D call. CDR3 length equals 15 residues. Trimming removed 5 bases at V and 5 bases at J, with 16 bases between. Germline loops: CDR1 SNHLY, CDR2 FYNNEI. This CDR3 is CASSQDSYTNNEQFF. DNA for the CDR3: TGTGCCAGCAGTCAGGATTCCTATACAAACAATGAGCAGTTCTTC.

Comment on this clone: The germline gene is not matched at one end of the junction; a read error may be the cause. The chain links TRBV7-7 to TRBJ2-5, with 10 bases fitting TRBD1. The CDR3 sequence is 15 residues long. Germline V lookup: CDR1 SSHAT, CDR2 FNYEAQ (reference sequence). The CDR3 DNA follows: TGTGCTAGCAGCCAGACAGGGGGCCCTGGGGAGACCCAGTACTTC. As protein: CASSQTGGPGETQYF.

The V and J genes are TRBV9 and TRBJ1-1; possible D gene TRBD1, 5 bases. The CDR3 consists of 14 residues. The germline V gene encodes CDR1 SGDLS and CDR2 YYNGEE. V was pared by 4 bases and J by 3 bases, with 13 bases between. The CDR3 spells CASSLQVADTEAFF. DNA for the CDR3: TGTGCCAGCAGCTTACAGGTCGCCGACACTGAAGCTTTCTTT.

V and J are TRBV5-1 and TRBJ1-5; D is possibly TRBD1 (5 bases). Between the trimmed V and J ends, which lost 3 bases and 5 bases, there was a span of 9 bases. The CDR3 extends over 13 amino acids. Germline loops: CDR1 SGHRS, CDR2 YFSETQ. The CDR3 loop is CASSSMTDQPQHF. The DNA of the CDR3 is TGCGCCAGCAGCTCGATGACAGATCAGCCCCAGCATTTT.

This clone was recorded a few times. The V call is TRBV4-3, the J call TRBJ1-5; D ambiguous. Trimming stripped 1 base from V and 6 bases from J, with 13 bases between. Germline loops: CDR1 LGHNA, CDR2 YSLEER. This CDR3 region has 15 residues. The CDR3 spells CASSQGAGMGQPQHF. CDR3 in DNA: TGCGCCAGCAGCCAAGGAGCCGGGATGGGTCAGCCCCAGCATTTT.

V usage is TRBV27 and J usage is TRBJ2-7; D not resolved. Germline V gives CDR1 MNHEY, CDR2 SMNVEV (reference sequence). The V and J ends lost 5 bases and 2 bases respectively, with 10 bases between them. The CDR3 covers 13 residues. This chain's CDR3 is CASSQLNTYEQYF. The CDR3, as DNA: TGTGCCAGCAGTCAATTAAACACCTACGAGCAGTACTTC.

This clone was observed a handful of times. The J gene is TRBJ1-1, the V gene TRBV6-5; D unresolved. The V gene lost 7 bases and the J gene lost 0 bases, with 12 bases spanning the gap. There are 14 residues in the CDR3. CDR1 is MNHEY, CDR2 SVGAGI, per germline. CDR3 sequence reads: CASTPGSLNTEAFF. The CDR3 region has the DNA TGTGCCAGCACACCCGGGAGCTTGAACACTGAAGCTTTCTTT.

The chain combines TRBV5-1 with TRBJ2-1; TRBD2 agrees at 14 bases. The CDR3 has 17 amino acids. Germline values: CDR1 SGHRS, CDR2 YFSETQ. V lost 0 bases and J lost 9; bases outside the gene matches: 8. The CDR3 protein is CASSLGLAGGLRSEQFF. DNA for the CDR3: TGCGCCAGCAGCTTGGGACTAGCGGGAGGGCTTCGGAGTGAGCAGTTCTTC.

This clone was counted between two and nine times. The CDR3 sequence: CASSKGEPSVNEQFF. The CDR3 nucleotides are TGTGCCAGCAGCAAAGGGGAGCCCTCCGTGAATGAGCAGTTCTTC. The chain links TRBV21-1 to TRBJ2-1; TRBD2 is the table's D call and was not checked against the DNA. TRBV21-1 is shown as a pseudogene. The CDR3 runs to 15 residues.

CDR3 protein: CAWSGGGGPGNTIYF. The DNA of the CDR3 is TGTGCCTGGAGTGGGGGGGGCGGTCCTGGAAACACCATATATTTT. The genes are TRBV30 and TRBJ1-3, with D possibly TRBD1 on 6 matching bases. There are 15 residues in the CDR3. The V gene lost 1 base and the J gene lost 2 bases, with 12 bases spanning the gap. The germline gives CDR1 GTSNPN, CDR2 SVGIG (reference sequence). The full variable domain, in which reference TRBV30 and TRBJ1-3 provide the parts outside the CDR3, is SQTIHQWPATLVQPVGSPLSLECTVEGTSNPNLYWYRQAAGRGLQLLFYSVGIGQISSEVPQNLSASRPQDRQFILSSKKLLLSDSGFYLCAWSGGGGPGNTIYFGEGSWLTVV.

Concerning this clone: One end of the junction does not line up with germline, which may come from a read error. This chain links TRBV7-7 with TRBJ2-3; TRBD2 agrees at 9 bases. CDR1 and CDR2 (germline): SSHAT, FNYEAQ (reference sequence). The CDR3 sequence is 16 residues long. Here the CDR3 DNA reads TGTGCTAGCAGCCCCCAAGCGGGAGGCCACACAGATACGCAGTATTTT. This gives the protein CASSPQAGGHTDTQYF.

V is TRBV9 and J is TRBJ2-5; 11 bases agree with TRBD1. The CDR3 consists of 17 residues. Germline values: CDR1 SGDLS, CDR2 YYNGEE. V lost 2 bases and J lost 2; bases outside the gene matches: 8. CDR3 DNA: TGTGCCAGCAGCGTTGTAGGGACAGGGGGAGGACAAGAGACCCAGTACTTC. Its protein product is CASSVVGTGGGQETQYF.

J is TRBJ1-2 and V is TRBV27; tentatively, D is TRBD1 (6 bases). The V end lost 5 bases, the J end lost 7 bases, and 17 bases lay between the germline ends. The V gene's germline CDR1 is MNHEY and CDR2 SMNVEV (reference sequence). This CDR3 spans 14 amino acids. CDR3 sequence reads: CASSPYGGGSGYTF. The CDR3 coding sequence is TGTGCCAGCAGTCCTTACGGCGGGGGCAGTGGCTACACCTTC.

J is TRBJ2-2 and V is TRBV7-3; TRBD2 might be the D (7 bases). This CDR3 has 15 amino acids. The germline V and J ends were trimmed by 5 bases and 3 bases, with 13 bases remaining between them. Looked up from germline, CDR1 is SGHTA and CDR2 is FQGTGA. CDR3 nucleotides: TGTGCCAGCAGCGTACAGGGAGGGGACACCGGGGAGCTGTTTTTT. Protein: CASSVQGGDTGELFF.

In its sample, this clone was seen a few times. The gene calls are TRBV6-5 and TRBJ1-2; maybe TRBD1 (6 bases). This CDR3 is 13 amino acids long. V lost 7 bases, J lost 5 bases, and 14 bases lay in between. The germline CDR1 and CDR2 sequences are MNHEY and SVGAGI. The chain's CDR3 is CASKLDRRYGYTF. CDR3 nucleotides: TGTGCCAGCAAATTGGACAGAAGATATGGCTACACCTTC.

The CDR3 DNA reads TGTGCCACCAGCAGAGAATACAGCCCCTATGGCTACACCTTC. Its protein product is CATSREYSPYGYTF. The chain links TRBV15 to TRBJ1-2; D gene uncertain. Germline-derived CDR1 and CDR2 are LNHNV and YYDKDF (reference sequence). V was pared by 0 bases and J by 4 bases, with 9 bases between. The CDR3 is made up of 14 amino acids.

The chain joins TRBV20-1 to TRBJ2-3; no reliable D call. The CDR3 consists of 11 residues. V lost 3 bases to trimming and J lost 4 bases, with 5 bases between them. Germline V gene lookup returns CDR1 DFQATT and CDR2 SNEGSKA (reference sequence). In DNA, the CDR3 is TGCAGTGCTAGGGTAGCAGATACGCAGTATTTT. This sequence encodes CSARVADTQYF.

The chain links TRBV9 to TRBJ2-2; D is unresolved. CDR1 SGDLS and CDR2 YYNGEE come from the germline V gene. The CDR3 runs to 16 residues. V was shortened by 1 base and J by 0 bases, with 10 bases between the two germline ends. The CDR3 region is CASSVNSITNTGELFF. The CDR3 DNA is TGTGCCAGCAGCGTAAATAGCATTACGAACACCGGGGAGCTGTTTTTT.

The CDR3, as DNA: TGTGCCAGCAGCTTTGGGACAGGCAATGAAAAACTGTTTTTT. Amino acid sequence: CASSFGTGNEKLFF. J is TRBJ1-4 and V is TRBV7-9; 8 positions match TRBD1. Germline trimming cut 3 bases from V and 5 bases from J; bases unmatched to any gene: 2. The CDR3 runs 14 residues. Germline V CDR1 and CDR2: SEHNR, FQNEAQ (reference sequence).

This clone was recorded once. This chain connects TRBV7-6 to TRBJ2-5; unclear D gene. The germline V and J ends were trimmed by 5 bases and 5 bases, with 18 bases remaining between them. Germline V lookup: CDR1 SGHVS, CDR2 FNYEAQ. This CDR3 is 15 amino acids long. CDR3 in DNA: TGTGCCAGCAGCCGTTCCGGAACAAAGGAGGAGACCCAGTACTTC. It is translated as CASSRSGTKEETQYF. Drawing the rest from reference TRBV7-6 and TRBJ2-5, the complete variable domain is GAGVSQSPRYKVTKRGQDVALRCDPISGHVSLYWYRQALGQGPEFLTYFNYEAQQDKSGLPNDRFSAERPEGSISTLTIQRTEQRDSAMYRCASSRSGTKEETQYFGPGTRLLVL.

V is TRBV30 and J is TRBJ1-1; no clear D gene. CDR1 and CDR2 (germline): GTSNPN, SVGIG (reference sequence). The CDR3 has 14 amino acids. V lost 4 bases, J lost 4 bases, and 16 bases lay in between. This chain's CDR3 is CAWNSPGGSTEAFF. The DNA of the CDR3 is TGTGCCTGGAATAGTCCAGGAGGGAGCACTGAAGCTTTCTTT.

The chain combines TRBV9 with TRBJ2-7, with D perhaps matching TRBD2 (6 bases). Germline CDR1 reads SGDLS; CDR2 reads YYNGEE. The CDR3 sequence is 14 residues long. Trimming pared 3 bases from V and 0 bases from J, leaving 10 bases between. CDR3 sequence reads: CASSEGLNSYEQYF. The CDR3 DNA is TGTGCCAGCAGCGAGGGACTTAACTCCTACGAGCAGTACTTC. Full variable domain (rest looked up from reference TRBV9 and TRBJ2-7): DSGVTQTPKHLITATGQRVTLRCSPRSGDLSVYWYQQSLDQGLQFLIQYYNGEERAKGNILERFSAQQFPDLHSELNLSSLELGDSALYFCASSEGLNSYEQYFGPGTRLTVT.